This paragraph covers one T cell receptor beta chain sequence. Trimming cost V 7 bases and J 2 bases; bases outside gene matches: 2. CDR3 length: 12 residues. Germline-derived CDR1 and CDR2 are SGHNT and YYREEE (reference sequence). This record belongs to a study of shared clonotypes between healthy human individuals. Once extracted for a subset, genomic DNA was divided evenly among several immunoSEQ plates. Sequenced by immunoSEQ multiplex PCR; TCRdb stores in-frame clones only, minus some. The repertoire includes about 490,000 clones, 65% to 80% of them detected once, and approximately 12% sits in the top ten. All participating donors were Caucasian adults from Nashville, Tennessee.

The sample consisted of PBMCs. The receptor was derived from a woman between 40 and 50 years old in good health. Some clones in this sample may be carry-over from other donors' samples. The gene calls are TRBV5-4 and TRBJ1-2; 7 bases are shared with TRBD1. In DNA, the CDR3 is TGTGCCAGCTCGACAGGGAACTATGGCTACACCTTC. Its protein product is CASSTGNYGYTF.